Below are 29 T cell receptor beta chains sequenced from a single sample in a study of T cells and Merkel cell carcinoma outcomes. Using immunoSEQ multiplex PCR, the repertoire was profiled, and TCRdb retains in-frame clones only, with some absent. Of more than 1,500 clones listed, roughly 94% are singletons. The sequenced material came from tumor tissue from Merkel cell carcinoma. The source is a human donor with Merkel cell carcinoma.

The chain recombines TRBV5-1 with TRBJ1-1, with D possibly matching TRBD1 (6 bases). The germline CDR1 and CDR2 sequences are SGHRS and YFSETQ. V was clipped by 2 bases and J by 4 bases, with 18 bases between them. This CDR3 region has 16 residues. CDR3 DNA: TGCGCCAGCAGCTTTGAAACACCAGGGGATGGCACTGAAGCTTTCTTT. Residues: CASSFETPGDGTEAFF.

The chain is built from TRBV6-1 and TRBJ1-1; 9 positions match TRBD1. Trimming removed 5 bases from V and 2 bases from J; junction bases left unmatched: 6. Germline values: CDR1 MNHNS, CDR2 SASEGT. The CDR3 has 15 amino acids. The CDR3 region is CASSSGTGRNTEAFF. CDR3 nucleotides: TGTGCCAGCAGTTCGGGGACAGGGAGAAACACTGAAGCTTTCTTT.

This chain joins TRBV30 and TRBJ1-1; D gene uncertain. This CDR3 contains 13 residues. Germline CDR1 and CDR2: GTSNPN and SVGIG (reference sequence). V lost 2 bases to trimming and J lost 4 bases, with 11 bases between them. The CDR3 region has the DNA TGTGCCTGGAGTAAGGGTGGTACCACTGAAGCTTTCTTT. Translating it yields CAWSKGGTTEAFF.

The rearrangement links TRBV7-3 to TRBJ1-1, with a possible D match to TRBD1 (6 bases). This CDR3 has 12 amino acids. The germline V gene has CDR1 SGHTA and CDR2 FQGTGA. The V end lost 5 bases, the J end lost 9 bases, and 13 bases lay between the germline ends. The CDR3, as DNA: TGTGCCAGCAGCCTAGGGGGTGGGCAAGCTTTCTTT. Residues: CASSLGGGQAFF.

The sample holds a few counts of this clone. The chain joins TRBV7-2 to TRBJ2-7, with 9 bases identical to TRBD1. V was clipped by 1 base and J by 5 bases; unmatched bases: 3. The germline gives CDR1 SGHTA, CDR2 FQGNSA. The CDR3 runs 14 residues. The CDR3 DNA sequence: TGTGCCAGCAGCTTAGTTACAGGGGGCAACGAGCAGTACTTC. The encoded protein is CASSLVTGGNEQYF.

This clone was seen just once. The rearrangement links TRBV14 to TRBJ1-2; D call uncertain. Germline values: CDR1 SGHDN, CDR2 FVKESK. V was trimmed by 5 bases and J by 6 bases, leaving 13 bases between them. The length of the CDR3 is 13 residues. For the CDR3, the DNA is TGTGCCAGCAGCTCGCACAGCTTTCATGGCTACACCTTC. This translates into CASSSHSFHGYTF.

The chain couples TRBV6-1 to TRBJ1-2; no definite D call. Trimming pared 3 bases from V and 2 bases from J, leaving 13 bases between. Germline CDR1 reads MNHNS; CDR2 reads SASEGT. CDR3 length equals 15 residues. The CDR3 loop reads CASSDPPTENYGYTF. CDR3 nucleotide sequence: TGTGCCAGCAGTGATCCCCCAACAGAAAACTATGGCTACACCTTC.

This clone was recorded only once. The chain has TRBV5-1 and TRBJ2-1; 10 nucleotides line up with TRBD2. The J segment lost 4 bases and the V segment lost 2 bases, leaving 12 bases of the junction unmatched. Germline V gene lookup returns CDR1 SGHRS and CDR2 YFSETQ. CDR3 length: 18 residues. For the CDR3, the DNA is TGCGCCAGCAGCTTTGGCCTTTTGGGTAGCGGGAGGTACAATGAGCAGTTCTTC. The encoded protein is CASSFGLLGSGRYNEQFF.

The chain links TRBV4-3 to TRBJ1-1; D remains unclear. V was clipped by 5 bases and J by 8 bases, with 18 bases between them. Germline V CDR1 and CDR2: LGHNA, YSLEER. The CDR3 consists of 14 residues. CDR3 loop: CASSDMLWGAEAFF. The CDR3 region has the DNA TGCGCCAGCAGCGACATGTTATGGGGAGCAGAAGCTTTCTTT.

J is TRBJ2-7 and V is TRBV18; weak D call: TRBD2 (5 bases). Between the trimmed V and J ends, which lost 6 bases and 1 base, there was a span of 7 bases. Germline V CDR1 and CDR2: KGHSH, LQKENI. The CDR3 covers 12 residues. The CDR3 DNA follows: TGTGCCAGCTCGGAGGCTTCCTACGAGCAGTACTTC. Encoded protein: CASSEASYEQYF.

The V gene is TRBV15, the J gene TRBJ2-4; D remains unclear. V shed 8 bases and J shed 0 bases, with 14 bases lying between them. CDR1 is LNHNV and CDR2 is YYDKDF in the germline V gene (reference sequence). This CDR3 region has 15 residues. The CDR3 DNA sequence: TGTGCCACCGGCGACTCCGGCCTAGCCAAAAACATTCAGTACTTC. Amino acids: CATGDSGLAKNIQYF.

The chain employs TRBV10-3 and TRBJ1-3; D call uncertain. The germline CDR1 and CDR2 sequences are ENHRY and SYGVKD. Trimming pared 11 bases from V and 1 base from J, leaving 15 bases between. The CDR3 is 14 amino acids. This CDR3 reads CAATLGGSGNTIYF. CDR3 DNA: TGTGCCGCCACCCTTGGAGGTTCTGGAAACACCATATATTTT.

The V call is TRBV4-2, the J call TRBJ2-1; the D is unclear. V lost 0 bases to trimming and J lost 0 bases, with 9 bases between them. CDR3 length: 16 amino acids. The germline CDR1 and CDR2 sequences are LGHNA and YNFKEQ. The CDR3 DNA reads TGTGCCAGCAGCCAAGAACGGTCCGACTCCTACAATGAGCAGTTCTTC. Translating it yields CASSQERSDSYNEQFF.

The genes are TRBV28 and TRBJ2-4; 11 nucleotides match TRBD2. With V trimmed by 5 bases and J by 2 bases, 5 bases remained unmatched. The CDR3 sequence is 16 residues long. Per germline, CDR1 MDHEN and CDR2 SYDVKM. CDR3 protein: CASSPTSGRSKNIQYF. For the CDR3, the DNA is TGTGCCAGCAGTCCAACTAGCGGGAGATCCAAAAACATTCAGTACTTC.

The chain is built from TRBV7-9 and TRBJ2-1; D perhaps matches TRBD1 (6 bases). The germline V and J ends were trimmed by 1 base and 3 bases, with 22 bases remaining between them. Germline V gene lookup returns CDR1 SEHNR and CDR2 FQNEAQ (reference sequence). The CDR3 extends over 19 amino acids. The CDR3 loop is CASSLGRQEAGSVYNEQFF. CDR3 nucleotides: TGTGCCAGCAGCTTAGGACGACAGGAGGCTGGTTCTGTCTACAATGAGCAGTTCTTC.

CDR3 nucleotide sequence: TGTGCCAGCAGCCCTAGAGTGGGACAGGGAGCTGAAGCTTTCTTT. The encoded protein is CASSPRVGQGAEAFF. This chain links TRBV9 with TRBJ1-1; TRBD1 matches 9 bases. There are 15 residues in the CDR3. The trim removed 4 bases at V and 6 bases at J, leaving 10 bases unmatched. Per the germline V gene, CDR1 is SGDLS and CDR2 is YYNGEE.

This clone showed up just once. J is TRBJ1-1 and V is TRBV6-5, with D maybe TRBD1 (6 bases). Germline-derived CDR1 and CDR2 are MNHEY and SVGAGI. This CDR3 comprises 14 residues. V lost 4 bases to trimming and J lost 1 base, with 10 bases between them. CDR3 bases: TGTGCCAGCAGTTCCGACAGGACGAACACTGAAGCTTTCTTT. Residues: CASSSDRTNTEAFF.

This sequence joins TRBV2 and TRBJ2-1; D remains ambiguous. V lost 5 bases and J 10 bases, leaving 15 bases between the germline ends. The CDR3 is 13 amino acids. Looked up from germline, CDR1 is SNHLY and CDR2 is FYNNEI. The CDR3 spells CASSRPFVREQFF. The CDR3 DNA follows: TGTGCCAGCAGTAGGCCCTTCGTCCGAGAGCAGTTCTTC.

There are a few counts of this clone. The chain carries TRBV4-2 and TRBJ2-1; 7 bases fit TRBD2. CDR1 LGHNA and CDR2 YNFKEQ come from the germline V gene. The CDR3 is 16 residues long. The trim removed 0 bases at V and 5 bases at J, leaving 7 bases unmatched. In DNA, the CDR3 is TGTGCCAGCAGCCAAGAGCGTCTAGCGGTAAACAATGAGCAGTTCTTC. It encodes CASSQERLAVNNEQFF.

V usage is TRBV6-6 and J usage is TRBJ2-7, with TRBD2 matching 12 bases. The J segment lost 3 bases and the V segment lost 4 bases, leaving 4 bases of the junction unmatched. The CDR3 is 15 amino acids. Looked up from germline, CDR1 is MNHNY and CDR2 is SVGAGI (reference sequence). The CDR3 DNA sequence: TGTGCCAGCAGTTCGTGGACTAGCGGGAACTACGAGCAGTACTTC. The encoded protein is CASSSWTSGNYEQYF.

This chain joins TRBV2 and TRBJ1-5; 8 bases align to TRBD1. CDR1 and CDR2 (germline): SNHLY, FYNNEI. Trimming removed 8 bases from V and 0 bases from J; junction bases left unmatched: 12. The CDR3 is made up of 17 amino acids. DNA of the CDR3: TGTGCCAGCCGAGAGGACAGGGCCTTTAATAGCAATCAGCCCCAGCATTTT. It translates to CASREDRAFNSNQPQHF.

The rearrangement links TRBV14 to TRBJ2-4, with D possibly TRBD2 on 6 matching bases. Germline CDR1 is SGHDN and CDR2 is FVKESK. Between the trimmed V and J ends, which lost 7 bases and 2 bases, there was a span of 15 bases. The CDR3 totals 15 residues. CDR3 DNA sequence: TGTGCCAGCACGACTAGGTCGGGCCCCAAAAACATTCAGTACTTC. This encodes CASTTRSGPKNIQYF.

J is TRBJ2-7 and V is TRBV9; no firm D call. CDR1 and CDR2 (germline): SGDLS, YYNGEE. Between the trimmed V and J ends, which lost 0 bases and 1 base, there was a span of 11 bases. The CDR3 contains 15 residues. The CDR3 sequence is CASSVGAAVSYEQYF. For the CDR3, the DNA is TGTGCCAGCAGCGTAGGGGCGGCCGTTTCCTACGAGCAGTACTTC.

Here the CDR3 DNA reads TGCGCCAGCAGGACAACAGATACGCAGTATTTT. Translated, it gives CASRTTDTQYF. J is TRBJ2-3 and V is TRBV5-1; D gene ambiguous. Germline CDR1 reads SGHRS; CDR2 reads YFSETQ. The CDR3 contains 11 residues. Trimming removed 5 bases from V and 3 bases from J, with 4 bases in between.

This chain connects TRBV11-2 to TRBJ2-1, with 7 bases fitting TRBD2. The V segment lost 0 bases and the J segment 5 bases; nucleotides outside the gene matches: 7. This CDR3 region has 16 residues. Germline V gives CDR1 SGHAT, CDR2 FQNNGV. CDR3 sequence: CASSLELAVNDNEQFF. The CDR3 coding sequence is TGTGCCAGCAGCTTAGAGCTAGCGGTAAATGACAATGAGCAGTTCTTC.

DNA of the CDR3: TGTGCCAGCAGGGTGGGACAGGCGGTGAACACTGAAGCTTTCTTT. This gives the protein CASRVGQAVNTEAFF. The chain recombines TRBV6-6 with TRBJ1-1; 8 bases are shared with TRBD1. V lost 6 bases, J lost 0 bases, and 6 bases stayed unmatched. This CDR3 comprises 15 residues. The germline V gene has CDR1 MNHNY and CDR2 SVGAGI (reference sequence).

CDR3 loop: CASSIVEFSYGYTF. Here the CDR3 DNA reads TGTGCCAGTAGTATAGTGGAGTTCAGCTATGGCTACACCTTC. This sequence joins TRBV19 and TRBJ1-2, with no clear D. The CDR3 contains 14 residues. V lost 1 base to trimming and J lost 4 bases, with 10 bases between them. Germline-derived CDR1 and CDR2 are LNHDA and SQIVND (reference sequence).

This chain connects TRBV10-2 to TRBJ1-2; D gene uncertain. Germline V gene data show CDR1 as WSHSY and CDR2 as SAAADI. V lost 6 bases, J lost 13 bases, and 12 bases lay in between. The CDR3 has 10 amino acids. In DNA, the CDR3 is TGCGCCAGCAGCCGTAATCCCTCCACCTTC. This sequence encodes CASSRNPSTF.

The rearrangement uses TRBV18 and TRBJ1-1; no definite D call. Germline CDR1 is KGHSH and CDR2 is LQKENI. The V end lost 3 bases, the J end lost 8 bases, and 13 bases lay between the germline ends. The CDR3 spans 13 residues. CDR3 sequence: CASSPDVAVEAFF. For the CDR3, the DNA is TGTGCCAGCTCACCGGACGTGGCAGTCGAAGCTTTCTTT.